A single sample gave rise to the 17 T cell receptor beta chains below, sequenced in a study of blood T cell repertoires in COVID-19. Sequencing used immunoSEQ multiplex PCR; TCRdb keeps in-frame clones, though not all of them. The sample shows fewer than 90,000 clones, over 75% of them seen only once. The specimen was peripheral blood. Receptors were obtained from a man in his fifties or sixties with acute or convalescent COVID-19.

The chain combines TRBV28 with TRBJ2-3; 11 bases are shared with TRBD2. This CDR3 spans 17 amino acids. With 4 bases clipped from V and 2 bases from J, the junction kept 8 bases outside the gene matches. Looked up from germline, CDR1 is MDHEN and CDR2 is SYDVKM. Here the CDR3 reads CASSSLAGGSYTDTQYF. Here the CDR3 DNA reads TGTGCCAGCAGTTCGCTAGCGGGAGGTTCCTACACAGATACGCAGTATTTT.

The V call is TRBV9, the J call TRBJ2-7, with D tentatively TRBD1 (5 bases). The CDR3 consists of 15 residues. Looked up from germline, CDR1 is SGDLS and CDR2 is YYNGEE. Between the trimmed V and J ends, which lost 0 bases and 1 base, there was a span of 11 bases. The CDR3 spells CASSVGSGISYEQYF. CDR3 nucleotides: TGTGCCAGCAGCGTAGGGTCAGGGATTTCCTACGAGCAGTACTTC.

V gene TRBV27 combines with J gene TRBJ2-7, with 8 nucleotides matching TRBD1. Germline V lookup: CDR1 MNHEY, CDR2 SMNVEV (reference sequence). V was pared by 3 bases and J by 5 bases, with 9 bases of the junction left unmatched. The CDR3 has 15 amino acids. The CDR3 nucleotides read TGTGCCAGCAGTTTCGGGGCCAGGGGGCTGAACGAGCAGTACTTC. Amino acid sequence: CASSFGARGLNEQYF.

This clone was picked up a small number of times. The chain joins TRBV27 to TRBJ1-1; 7 bases are a match to TRBD1. The V gene's germline CDR1 is MNHEY and CDR2 SMNVEV (reference sequence). CDR3 length: 15 amino acids. Trimming removed 5 bases from V and 1 base from J; junction bases left unmatched: 7. CDR3 loop: CASSPLPGGNTEAFF. Written as DNA, the CDR3 is TGTGCCAGCAGTCCTCTCCCAGGGGGGAACACTGAAGCTTTCTTT.

The chain combines TRBV11-2 with TRBJ1-5, with D maybe TRBD1 (5 bases). Between the trimmed V and J ends, which lost 6 bases and 3 bases, there was a span of 15 bases. This CDR3 region has 15 residues. The germline V gene encodes CDR1 SGHAT and CDR2 FQNNGV. CDR3 sequence reads: CASSPSGATNQPQHF. CDR3 DNA: TGTGCCAGCAGTCCAAGCGGGGCAACCAATCAGCCCCAGCATTTT.

The chain combines TRBV5-4 with TRBJ1-2; D not resolved. The CDR3 loop spans 14 amino acids. Germline V CDR1 and CDR2: SGHNT, YYREEE (reference sequence). The V end lost 2 bases, the J end lost 4 bases, and 12 bases lay between the germline ends. CDR3 sequence reads: CASSLEGQFYGYTF. The CDR3 DNA follows: TGTGCCAGCAGCTTAGAGGGTCAATTCTATGGCTACACCTTC. The full variable domain, in which reference TRBV5-4 and TRBJ1-2 provide the parts outside the CDR3, is ETGVTQSPTHLIKTRGQQVTLRCSSQSGHNTVSWYQQALGQGPQFIFQYYREEENGRGNFPPRFSGLQFPNYSSELNVNALELDDSALYLCASSLEGQFYGYTFGSGTRLTVV.

The chain joins TRBV6-6 to TRBJ2-3, with TRBD2 matching 7 bases. V was pared by 1 base and J by 5 bases, with 6 bases of the junction left unmatched. This CDR3 has 15 amino acids. CDR1 and CDR2 from the germline V gene are MNHNY and SVGAGI (reference sequence). CDR3 amino acids: CASSYWSGIEDTQYF. In nucleotides, the CDR3 is TGTGCCAGCAGTTACTGGAGCGGGATTGAAGATACGCAGTATTTT.

To note about this clone: Other nucleotide sequences in the sample specify the same CDR3. The V call is TRBV5-1, the J call TRBJ2-1; 7 bases match TRBD2. Per germline, CDR1 SGHRS and CDR2 YFSETQ. J was trimmed by 6 bases and V by 0 bases; bases with no gene match: 3. The CDR3 covers 14 residues. This CDR3 is CASSLASGGNEQFF. In DNA form, the CDR3 reads TGCGCCAGCAGCTTGGCCTCGGGGGGCAATGAGCAGTTCTTC.

The chain combines TRBV7-5 with TRBJ2-1; no check of the table's D call, TRBD2, against the DNA was made. TRBV7-5 is a recognized pseudogene. The CDR3 length is 15 residues. The CDR3, as DNA: TGTGCCAGAAGCATACTAGCGGGATACTACAATGAGCAGTTCTTC. It codes for CARSILAGYYNEQFF.

The CDR3, as DNA: TGTGCCAGCAGTTACCGACAGCCAATGACTAATGAAAAACTGTTTTTT. This codes for CASSYRQPMTNEKLFF. The chain recombines TRBV27 with TRBJ1-4; possibly TRBD1 for D (5 bases). V dropped 4 bases and J dropped 2 bases, with 14 bases sitting between them. Germline V CDR1 and CDR2: MNHEY, SMNVEV (reference sequence). CDR3 length: 16 residues.

This clone was seen only a few times. The genes are TRBV9 and TRBJ1-5, with TRBD1 as a possible D gene (6 bases). This CDR3 spans 14 amino acids. Germline V gives CDR1 SGDLS, CDR2 YYNGEE. Trimming shortened V by 0 bases and J by 5 bases, and 9 bases separated the two germline ends. In nucleotides, the CDR3 is TGTGCCAGCAGCGTAGTGGACAGCGATCAGCCCCAGCATTTT. It translates to CASSVVDSDQPQHF.

This clone was picked up a small number of times. The V call is TRBV11-1, the J call TRBJ2-5; 8 nucleotides line up with TRBD1. The germline V gene has CDR1 SGHAT and CDR2 FQDESV (reference sequence). The CDR3 is 15 amino acids. After removal of 3 bases from V and 3 bases from J, the junction contained 6 bases not matched to a gene. The CDR3 sequence is CASSFGQGNKETQYF. The CDR3 region has the DNA TGTGCCAGCAGCTTCGGACAGGGAAATAAAGAGACCCAGTACTTC.

This clone came up once. This chain uses TRBV11-2 with TRBJ2-3; TRBD2 is a possible D gene (6 bases). Between the trimmed V and J ends, which lost 7 bases and 2 bases, there was a span of 19 bases. There are 16 residues in the CDR3. CDR1 SGHAT and CDR2 FQNNGV come from the germline V gene. The CDR3 DNA reads as TGTGCCAGCACCCAAAGAGGGGCTAGCGTCACAGATACGCAGTATTTT. Translation: CASTQRGASVTDTQYF.

The chain is built from TRBV28 and TRBJ2-1, with TRBD2 matching 12 bases. This CDR3 has 17 residues. Unmatched junction bases numbered 10, after V lost 6 bases and J lost 4 bases. Germline V gene sequence: CDR1 MDHEN, CDR2 SYDVKM. CDR3 protein: CASSSFAGLAGYNEQFF. CDR3 sequence (DNA): TGTGCCAGCAGCTCATTCGCAGGACTAGCGGGATACAATGAGCAGTTCTTC.

The V call is TRBV4-2, the J call TRBJ1-5, with D maybe TRBD1 (5 bases). Between the trimmed V and J ends, which lost 0 bases and 6 bases, there was a span of 21 bases. CDR3 size: 18 residues. Germline CDR1 and CDR2: LGHNA and YNFKEQ. CDR3 sequence reads: CASSQEQYQIGQGQPQHF. Written as DNA, the CDR3 is TGTGCCAGCAGCCAAGAACAATATCAAATCGGGCAGGGTCAGCCCCAGCATTTT.

The chain has TRBV5-5 and TRBJ1-3; D ambiguous. The CDR3 is made up of 17 amino acids. With 2 bases removed from V and 0 bases from J, the gap between germline ends came to 15 bases. Germline-derived CDR1 and CDR2 are SGHKS and YYEKEE (reference sequence). The CDR3 DNA follows: TGTGCCAGCAGCTTTAGTGACACCAACCGCTCTGGAAACACCATATATTTT. Its protein is CASSFSDTNRSGNTIYF.

This chain uses TRBV11-1 with TRBJ1-4; 12 nucleotides align to TRBD1. Germline V gene lookup returns CDR1 SGHAT and CDR2 FQDESV (reference sequence). The J segment lost 8 bases and the V segment lost 3 bases, leaving 4 bases of the junction unmatched. The CDR3 is 15 amino acids. The DNA for the CDR3 is TGTGCCAGCAGCTTCGCCGGGACAGGGGGCGAAAAACTGTTTTTT. Amino acid sequence: CASSFAGTGGEKLFF.